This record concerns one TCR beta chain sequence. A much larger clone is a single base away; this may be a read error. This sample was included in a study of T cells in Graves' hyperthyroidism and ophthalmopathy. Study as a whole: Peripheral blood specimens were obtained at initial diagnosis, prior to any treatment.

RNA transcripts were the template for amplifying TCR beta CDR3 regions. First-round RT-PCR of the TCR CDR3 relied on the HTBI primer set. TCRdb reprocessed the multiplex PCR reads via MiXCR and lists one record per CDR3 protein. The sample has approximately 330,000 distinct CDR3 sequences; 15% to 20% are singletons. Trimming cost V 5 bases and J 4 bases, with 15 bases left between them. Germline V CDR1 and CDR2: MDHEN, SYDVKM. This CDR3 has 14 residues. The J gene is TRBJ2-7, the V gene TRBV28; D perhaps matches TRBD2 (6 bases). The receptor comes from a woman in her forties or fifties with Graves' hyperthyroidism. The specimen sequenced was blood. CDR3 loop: CASSAGGRAYEQYF. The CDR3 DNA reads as TGTGCCAGCAGTGCCGGGGGACGGGCATACGAGCAGTACTTC.